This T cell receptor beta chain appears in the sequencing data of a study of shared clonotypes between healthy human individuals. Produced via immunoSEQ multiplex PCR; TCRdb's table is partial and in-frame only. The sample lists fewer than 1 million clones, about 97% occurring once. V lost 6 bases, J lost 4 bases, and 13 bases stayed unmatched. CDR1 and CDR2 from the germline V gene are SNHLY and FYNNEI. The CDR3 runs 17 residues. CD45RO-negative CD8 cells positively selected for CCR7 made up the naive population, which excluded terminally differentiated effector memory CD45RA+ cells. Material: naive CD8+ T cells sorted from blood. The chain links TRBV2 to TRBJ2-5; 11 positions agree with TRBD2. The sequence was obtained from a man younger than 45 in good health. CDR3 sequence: CASRGGLAGGPRETQYF. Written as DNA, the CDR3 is TGTGCCAGCAGGGGGGGGCTAGCGGGAGGCCCCAGAGAGACCCAGTACTTC.